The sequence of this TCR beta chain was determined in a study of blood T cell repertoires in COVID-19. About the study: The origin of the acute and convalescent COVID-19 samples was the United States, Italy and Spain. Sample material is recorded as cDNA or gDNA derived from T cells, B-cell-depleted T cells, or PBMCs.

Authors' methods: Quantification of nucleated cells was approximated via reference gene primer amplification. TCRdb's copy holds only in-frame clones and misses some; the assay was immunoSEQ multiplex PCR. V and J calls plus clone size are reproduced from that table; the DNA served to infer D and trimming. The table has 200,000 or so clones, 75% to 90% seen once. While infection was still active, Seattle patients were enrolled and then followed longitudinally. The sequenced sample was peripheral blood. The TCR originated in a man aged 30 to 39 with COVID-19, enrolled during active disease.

CDR3 nucleotide sequence: TGCGCCAGCAGCTTGGAAGGCGGCCCAGGGGAAGCTTTCTTT. Amino acids: CASSLEGGPGEAFF. The rearrangement links TRBV5-1 to TRBJ1-1; tentative D call: TRBD1 (5 bases). V was shortened by 0 bases and J by 8 bases, with 14 bases between the two germline ends. The CDR3 totals 14 residues. Germline V gives CDR1 SGHRS, CDR2 YFSETQ.